These 26 T cell receptor beta chains came from one sample sequenced in a study of T cells in Graves' hyperthyroidism and ophthalmopathy (dated by TCRdb to about 2019). Library creation used multiplex PCR. The sequencer listed for this sample is Illumina HiSeq 2000. TCR beta CDR3 regions were amplified from RNA transcripts. For the first round of RT-PCR on the TCR CDR3, the HTBI primer set was used together with the Qiagen OneStep RT-PCR kit. TCRdb cleaned the public reads at Q25 with fastp, built clones with MiXCR and kept in-frame beta chains. When rows share a CDR3 protein, they turn into one entry using the most common DNA and genes. The sample table contains under 400,000 distinct CDR3 sequences; only one count was recorded for around a quarter of them. Roughly 80% of the sample lies in the top ten. The sample taken for sequencing was blood. Receptors originate from a middle-aged man with Graves' hyperthyroidism.

Details on this clonotype: This CDR3 fails to terminate in the conserved phenylalanine or tryptophan, so it likely reflects a read error. The CDR3: CASSVEGRGYTL. CDR3 coding DNA: TGTGCCAGCAGTGTTGAAGGTCGCGGCTACACCCTC. The chain carries TRBV2 and TRBJ1-2; D is undetermined. The ends were cut back, 4 bases at V and 8 bases at J, with 11 bases in the middle. CDR1 and CDR2 from the germline V gene are SNHLY and FYNNEI. The CDR3 spans 12 residues.

The CDR3 is CASSEREGTYEQYF. CDR3 coding DNA: TGTGCCAGCAGTGAAAGAGAGGGAACCTACGAGCAGTACTTC. This chain connects TRBV6-1 to TRBJ2-7, with D maybe TRBD2 (5 bases). The CDR3 contains 14 residues. V was cut by 2 bases and J by 2 bases, with 10 bases left in between. Germline V gene data show CDR1 as MNHNS and CDR2 as SASEGT.

This clonotype has at least ten counts. The CDR3 nucleotides are TGCAGCGTTGCCGCCGGGATCAACGAGCAGTACTTC. Its protein product is CSVAAGINEQYF. J is TRBJ2-7 and V is TRBV29-1; TRBD2 is a possible D gene (5 bases). CDR1 SQVTM and CDR2 ANQGSEA come from the germline V gene. Trimming took off 4 bases at V and 5 bases at J, with 12 bases between the two ends. This CDR3 comprises 12 residues.

This clonotype was recorded many times. The chain couples TRBV3-1 to TRBJ2-1, with D uncertain. This CDR3 contains 16 residues. Trimming left V 1 base short and J 3 bases short, with 13 bases between. The germline V gene encodes CDR1 LGHDT and CDR2 YNNKEL (reference sequence). The chain's CDR3 is CASSQGVVLGYNEQFF. The DNA of the CDR3 is TGTGCCAGCAGCCAAGGGGTGGTCTTGGGCTACAATGAGCAGTTCTTC.

The rearrangement uses TRBV5-1 and TRBJ1-2, with D perhaps matching TRBD1 (6 bases). The CDR3 covers 12 residues. Trimming left V 4 bases short and J 8 bases short, with 12 bases between. Germline values: CDR1 SGHRS, CDR2 YFSETQ. The CDR3 sequence: CASSDQGLGYTF. The CDR3 DNA is TGCGCCAGCAGCGACCAGGGGTTGGGCTACACCTTC.

This clonotype has ten or more counts. V gene TRBV6-2 or TRBV6-3 combines with J gene TRBJ2-7, with 7 bases fitting TRBD2. Germline assignment: CDR1 MNHEY and CDR2 SVGEGT. Losses at the gene ends were 2 bases for V and 0 bases for J; bases not matched to a gene: 4. The CDR3 loop spans 15 amino acids. This chain's CDR3 is CASSYGTIRSYEQYF. The CDR3 DNA is TGTGCCAGCAGTTACGGGACTATCCGCTCCTACGAGCAGTACTTC.

This clonotype has a count of ten or more. This rearrangement joins TRBV6-6 to TRBJ1-1, with D possibly TRBD1 on 5 matching bases. The CDR3 totals 13 residues. CDR1 is MNHNY, CDR2 SVGAGI, per germline (reference sequence). V lost 2 bases and J lost 4, with 8 bases in between. The CDR3 nucleotides read TGTGCCAGCAGTTACCCGGGGGGCACTGAAGCTTTCTTT. Amino acids: CASSYPGGTEAFF.

This chain links TRBV13 with TRBJ2-7, with D perhaps matching TRBD1 or TRBD2 (5 bases each). Germline lookup yields CDR1 PRHDT and CDR2 FYEKMQ (reference sequence). This CDR3 has 14 residues. The V gene lost 4 bases and the J gene lost 3 bases, with 13 bases spanning the gap. CDR3 loop: CASSSGTANYEQYF. The CDR3 DNA follows: TGTGCCAGCAGCTCCGGGACCGCGAACTACGAGCAGTACTTC. The whole variable domain, remainder taken from reference TRBV13 and TRBJ2-7, is AAGVIQSPRHLIKEKRETATLKCYPIPRHDTVYWYQQGPGQDPQFLISFYEKMQSDKGSIPDRFSAQQFSDYHSELNMSSLELGDSALYFCASSSGTANYEQYFGPGTRLTVT.

This chain uses TRBV19 with TRBJ1-6; a possible D gene is TRBD1 (5 bases). CDR1 is LNHDA and CDR2 is SQIVND in the germline V gene (reference sequence). Between the trimmed V and J ends, which lost 7 bases and 3 bases, there was a span of 16 bases. This CDR3 is built from 16 residues. As DNA, the CDR3 is TGTGCCAGTACTCACGCCCGGGGCCGCTATAATTCACCCCTCCACTTT. Translated, it gives CASTHARGRYNSPLHF.

The chain carries TRBV11-2 and TRBJ2-3, with 12 bases lining up with TRBD2. The CDR3 contains 15 residues. The germline CDR1 and CDR2 sequences are SGHAT and FQNNGV. V lost 5 bases and J lost 9; bases outside the gene matches: 9. CDR3 DNA: TGTGCCAGCAGCCTAGCGGGAGGGCTGAGTGGGACGCAGTATTTT. Its protein product is CASSLAGGLSGTQYF.

A few counts support this clonotype. V is TRBV6-2 or TRBV6-3 and J is TRBJ2-1; D might be TRBD2 (6 bases). Trimming removed 6 bases from V and 0 bases from J, with 15 bases in between. The length of the CDR3 is 16 residues. Germline CDR1 is MNHEY and CDR2 is SVGEGT. In nucleotides, the CDR3 is TGTGCCAGCAGGGGCTTAGCGGTACGCTCCTACAATGAGCAGTTCTTC. As protein: CASRGLAVRSYNEQFF.

In its sample, this clonotype was seen many times. This sequence joins TRBV7-3 and TRBJ2-7; TRBD2 might be the D (6 bases). Germline V gives CDR1 SGHTA, CDR2 FQGTGA. This CDR3 is 14 amino acids long. The V end was cut by 6 bases, the J end by 5 bases, with 17 bases between. Written as DNA, the CDR3 is TGTGCCAGCAGTCCTGGGGGGAGTAGGAACGAGCAGTACTTC. It specifies CASSPGGSRNEQYF.

This chain connects TRBV6-5 to TRBJ2-7; D is uncertain. The CDR3 spans 14 residues. V dropped 0 bases and J dropped 5 bases, with 11 bases sitting between them. The germline V gene encodes CDR1 MNHEY and CDR2 SVGAGI. CDR3 in amino acids: CASSYSPTGHEQYF. Here the CDR3 DNA reads TGTGCCAGCAGTTACTCGCCGACTGGGCACGAGCAGTACTTC.

V usage is TRBV7-6 and J usage is TRBJ2-1, with TRBD2 identical over 7 bases. Trimming cost V 5 bases and J 8 bases; bases outside gene matches: 18. The V gene's germline CDR1 is SGHVS and CDR2 FNYEAQ. CDR3 size: 17 residues. The CDR3 loop is CASSPRWGRAPIHEQFF. CDR3 coding DNA: TGTGCCAGCAGCCCCCGGTGGGGGAGGGCCCCCATACATGAGCAGTTCTTC. The variable domain in full, with the rest retrieved from reference TRBV7-6 and TRBJ2-1, is GAGVSQSPRYKVTKRGQDVALRCDPISGHVSLYWYRQALGQGPEFLTYFNYEAQQDKSGLPNDRFSAERPEGSISTLTIQRTEQRDSAMYRCASSPRWGRAPIHEQFFGPGTRLTVL.

This clonotype has more than one count but fewer than ten. This sequence joins TRBV19 and TRBJ2-3; D possibly corresponds to TRBD2 (5 bases). Germline lookup yields CDR1 LNHDA and CDR2 SQIVND (reference sequence). Between the trimmed V and J ends, which lost 5 bases and 0 bases, there was a span of 9 bases. This CDR3 contains 14 residues. The DNA for the CDR3 is TGTGCCAGTAGTTGGGAGCCTAGCACAGATACGCAGTATTTT. This codes for CASSWEPSTDTQYF.

V and J are TRBV29-1 and TRBJ1-5; the match to TRBD1 covers 7 bases. The germline gives CDR1 SQVTM, CDR2 ANQGSEA. The CDR3 spans 13 residues. V shed 4 bases and J 6 bases; nucleotides not matched to a gene: 6. The CDR3 region is CSVATGATQPQHF. For the CDR3, the DNA is TGCAGCGTTGCAACAGGGGCGACTCAGCCCCAGCATTTT.

This chain uses TRBV6-1 with TRBJ2-2, with D perhaps TRBD2 (5 bases). V was pared by 6 bases and J by 0 bases, with 11 bases between. CDR1 is MNHNS and CDR2 is SASEGT in the germline V gene. There are 15 residues in the CDR3. As DNA, the CDR3 is TGTGCCAGCAGGGCGGGCGGAGCGAACACCGGGGAGCTGTTTTTT. Its protein product is CASRAGGANTGELFF.

V and J are TRBV5-1 and TRBJ2-2; D perhaps matches TRBD1 (5 bases). Trimming removed 1 base at V and 3 bases at J, with 13 bases between. The CDR3 spans 16 residues. Germline-derived CDR1 and CDR2 are SGHRS and YFSETQ. Here the CDR3 DNA reads TGCGCCAGCAGCTTGCATGTCAGGGCGGACACCGGGGAGCTGTTTTTT. Its translation is CASSLHVRADTGELFF.

This clonotype turned up a few times. The chain couples TRBV12-5 to TRBJ1-2; no definite D call. The CDR3 is 15 amino acids. Germline values: CDR1 LGHNT, CDR2 FRNRAP. V gave up 7 bases and J gave up 4 bases, with 19 bases separating them. In DNA form, the CDR3 reads TGTGCTAGTGCCCCGGACCTACCACTTCCCTATGGCTACACCTTC. Protein: CASAPDLPLPYGYTF.

A remark on this clonotype: A much larger clone differs from this one at a single base, so this may be a read error. The CDR3 DNA sequence: TGTGCCAGCAGTTTATGGTCCGGGACTAACGGTGGAGAGCAGTACTTC. Residues: CASSLWSGTNGGEQYF. The chain is built from TRBV28 and TRBJ2-7; TRBD2 aligns across 7 bases. Germline CDR1 reads MDHEN; CDR2 reads SYDVKM. This CDR3 comprises 16 residues. V trimming: 0 bases; J trimming: 7 bases; junction bases outside the gene matches: 12.

As to this clonotype: This clone may be a read error of a much larger clone one base away. The chain joins TRBV30 to TRBJ2-1; no definite D call. The CDR3 extends over 13 amino acids. Germline CDR1 and CDR2: GTSNPN and SVGIG (reference sequence). The CDR3 protein is CARSSSSYNEQFF. The CDR3 nucleotides read TGTGCCCGGAGTTCCAGCTCCTACAATGAGCAGTTCTTC.

This clonotype was detected many times. The chain carries TRBV6-1 and TRBJ2-1, with a weak D call TRBD2 (6 bases). The CDR3 consists of 13 residues. Germline V gene data show CDR1 as MNHNS and CDR2 as SASEGT. The ends were cut back, 7 bases at V and 8 bases at J, with 15 bases in the middle. CDR3 residues: CASNEVEGDEQFF. DNA for the CDR3: TGTGCCAGCAATGAGGTGGAGGGAGATGAGCAGTTCTTC.

This chain uses TRBV9 with TRBJ1-6; 8 bases line up with TRBD1. CDR3 length: 16 amino acids. CDR1 SGDLS and CDR2 YYNGEE come from the germline V gene. V lost 0 bases and J lost 8; bases outside the gene matches: 7. CDR3 region: CASSVAGQGYDSPLHF. The CDR3 DNA reads TGTGCCAGCAGCGTAGCAGGACAGGGTTACGATTCACCCCTCCACTTT. The full variable domain, its missing parts supplied by reference TRBV9 and TRBJ1-6, is DSGVTQTPKHLITATGQRVTLRCSPRSGDLSVYWYQQSLDQGLQFLIQYYNGEERAKGNILERFSAQQFPDLHSELNLSSLELGDSALYFCASSVAGQGYDSPLHFGNGTRLTVT.

J is TRBJ2-7 and V is TRBV27, with 9 bases lining up with TRBD2. V trimming: 5 bases; J trimming: 2 bases; junction bases outside the gene matches: 13. The CDR3 sequence is 17 residues long. The germline V gene encodes CDR1 MNHEY and CDR2 SMNVEV (reference sequence). The CDR3 loop reads CASSVSGRQRGPYEQYF. CDR3 in DNA: TGTGCCAGCAGTGTCAGCGGGAGGCAAAGGGGCCCCTACGAGCAGTACTTC.

The genes are TRBV12-3 or TRBV12-4 and TRBJ2-1, with TRBD2 as a possible D gene (6 bases). The CDR3 has 13 residues. Trimming cost V 3 bases and J 6 bases, with 9 bases left between them. The CDR3 DNA follows: TGTGCCAGCAGTTTTTTGCGGGGCAATGAGCAGTTCTTC. It translates to CASSFLRGNEQFF.

This clonotype appeared many times. The DNA for the CDR3 is TGTGCCAGCAGCCCCTTCCTCCAGGGTGGGCCTCTAGCCAAAAACATTCAGTACTTC. It is translated as CASSPFLQGGPLAKNIQYF. This chain connects TRBV11-2 to TRBJ2-4; D possibly corresponds to TRBD1 (5 bases). Germline V gene data show CDR1 as SGHAT and CDR2 as FQNNGV. Trimming shortened V by 5 bases and J by 0 bases, and 23 bases separated the two germline ends. The CDR3 has 19 amino acids.